This is a list of T cell receptor beta chains from one sample in a study of cytomegalovirus exposure and HLA in healthy donors. Assay: immunoSEQ multiplex PCR; the TCRdb copy retains only in-frame clones and omits some. The table includes 150,000 to 200,000 clones, roughly 80% detected once. The sequenced material came from PBMCs. The receptor set was obtained from a male donor in good health and CMV-seropositive. Both conserved end residues are part of each CDR3. The D gene is left open where the match is weak. A row's size may be missing; if present it is once, few, many or a size class.

TRBV6-5	many	TRBJ1-1	.	CASSPSGFLWAFF	TGTGCCAGCAGTCCCTCAGGGTTTCTCTGGGCTTTCTTT
TRBV30	.	TRBJ1-5	.	CAWNPGANQPQHF	TGTGCCTGGAATCCCGGAGCGAATCAGCCCCAGCATTTT
TRBV4-1	.	TRBJ1-2	TRBD1	CASSQEITGVSQVDYGYTF	TGCGCCAGCAGCCAAGAGATAACAGGGGTTTCTCAAGTCGACTATGGCTACACCTTC
TRBV13	.	TRBJ2-7	.	CASSHQGLGEQYF	TGTGCCAGCAGCCACCAGGGTCTCGGCGAGCAGTACTTC
TRBV28	.	TRBJ1-4	.	CASSPDFKLFF	TGTGCCAGCAGCCCGGACTTTAAACTGTTTTTT
TRBV18	.	TRBJ2-7	TRBD1	CASSRGGSSYEQYF	TGTGCCAGCTCACGAGGGGGCAGTTCCTACGAGCAGTACTTC
TRBV27	.	TRBJ1-2	TRBD1	CASSLWAGGAEEGYTF	TGTGCCAGCAGTTTATGGGCAGGGGGCGCAGAAGAAGGCTACACCTTC
TRBV4-3	few	TRBJ2-3	.	CASSQERGDTQYF	TGCGCCAGCAGCCAAGAACGAGGTGATACGCAGTATTTT
TRBV18	few	TRBJ2-7	TRBD2	CASSRPGGIYEQYF	TGTGCCAGCTCCCGACCCGGGGGGATCTACGAGCAGTACTTC
TRBV2	.	TRBJ2-5	TRBD1	CASRTGQGGFQETQYF	TGTGCCAGCAGAACCGGACAGGGCGGCTTTCAAGAGACCCAGTACTTC
TRBV6-5	.	TRBJ2-2	.	CASSPPVPGELFF	TGTGCCAGCAGTCCTCCGGTTCCCGGGGAGCTGTTTTTT
TRBV10-1	.	TRBJ2-3	TRBD2	CASSESRLAGTDTQYF	TGCGCCAGCAGTGAGTCGCGACTAGCGGGCACAGATACGCAGTATTTT
TRBV7-2	.	TRBJ1-6	TRBD1	CASSPSQGAYNSPLHF	TGTGCCAGCAGCCCATCCCAGGGGGCGTATAATTCACCCCTCCACTTT
TRBV10-3	.	TRBJ1-2	TRBD1	CAIRGTASNFNYGYTF	TGTGCCATCCGGGGGACAGCTTCAAACTTTAACTATGGCTACACCTTC
TRBV5-4	.	TRBJ2-2	TRBD2	CASSEGLAGNTGELFF	TGTGCCAGCAGCGAGGGACTAGCGGGTAACACCGGGGAGCTGTTTTTT
TRBV23-1	.	TRBJ2-6	TRBD2	CASSQSGGVSSGANVLTF	TGCGCCAGCAGTCAATCGGGGGGGGTTAGCTCTGGGGCCAACGTCCTGACTTTC
TRBV5-1	.	TRBJ2-3	TRBD1	CASKSGGPDTQYF	TGCGCCAGCAAGTCAGGGGGACCAGATACGCAGTATTTT
TRBV11-2	.	TRBJ1-1	TRBD1	CASTTPGGQPNTEAFF	TGTGCCAGCACCACTCCCGGGGGACAGCCGAACACTGAAGCTTTCTTT
TRBV19	.	TRBJ2-4	TRBD2	CASSETSGPLAKNIQYF	TGTGCCAGTTCCGAGACTAGCGGACCTCTAGCCAAAAACATTCAGTACTTC
TRBV5-1	.	TRBJ2-3	.	CASSLQSSTDTQYF	TGCGCCAGCAGCTTACAGTCTAGCACAGATACGCAGTATTTT
TRBV28	once	TRBJ1-4	.	CASSLAYEKLFF	TGTGCCAGCAGTTTAGCGTATGAAAAACTGTTTTTT
TRBV14	.	TRBJ2-7	.	CASSQVVATHEQYF	TGTGCCAGCAGCCAAGTCGTGGCAACGCACGAGCAGTACTTC
TRBV28	.	TRBJ1-3	.	CASSLRQAISGNTIYF	TGTGCCAGCAGTTTAAGACAGGCGATATCTGGAAACACCATATATTTT
TRBV10-3	once	TRBJ2-1	TRBD2	CASLSGSYNEQFF	TGTGCCAGCCTTAGCGGGAGCTACAATGAGCAGTTCTTC
TRBV10-1	.	TRBJ2-4	TRBD1	CASSDRGTTKNIQYF	TGCGCCAGCAGTGACAGGGGGACGACCAAAAACATTCAGTACTTC
TRBV4-3	.	TRBJ2-3	.	CASSQERGYTDTQYF	TGCGCCAGCAGCCAAGAGCGGGGATACACAGATACGCAGTATTTT
TRBV7-9	.	TRBJ1-3	TRBD1	CASPGQGARGNTIYF	TGTGCCAGCCCTGGACAGGGGGCGAGGGGAAACACCATATATTTT
TRBV11-2	.	TRBJ2-2	TRBD2	CASSGARLAGGAGELFF	TGTGCCAGCAGCGGCGCCCGGCTAGCGGGGGGAGCCGGGGAGCTGTTTTTT
TRBV6-4	.	TRBJ2-3	.	CASSSEQKRDTQYF	TGTGCCAGCAGTTCCGAACAGAAAAGAGATACGCAGTATTTT
TRBV5-1	.	TRBJ1-3	TRBD1	CASSPSWTGTGNTIYF	TGCGCCAGCAGCCCTTCGTGGACAGGGACTGGAAACACCATATATTTT
TRBV6-5	.	TRBJ1-5	.	CASQIRGGGNQPQHF	TGTGCCAGTCAAATCCGGGGGGGAGGCAATCAGCCCCAGCATTTT
TRBV5-5	.	TRBJ2-7	.	CASTYEQYF	TGTGCCAGCACATACGAGCAGTACTTC
TRBV10-3	.	TRBJ2-7	.	CAISSYSPYEQYF	TGTGCCATCAGTAGCTACTCCCCCTACGAGCAGTACTTC
TRBV27	.	TRBJ2-2	.	CASSFSSRGELFF	TGTGCCAGCAGTTTTTCGTCTAGGGGGGAGCTGTTTTTT
TRBV9	.	TRBJ1-6	.	CASSPHSGRNSPLHF	TGTGCCAGCAGCCCCCACTCGGGGAGAAATTCACCCCTCCACTTT
TRBV5-1	.	TRBJ2-7	TRBD1	CASSSYSGQPYEQYF	TGCGCCAGCAGCTCCTACTCGGGACAGCCCTACGAGCAGTACTTC
TRBV27	.	TRBJ2-1	.	CASSPGTVIHNEQFF	TGTGCCAGCTCACCAGGGACTGTCATTCACAATGAGCAGTTCTTC
TRBV27	once	TRBJ1-2	.	CASIGGNGYTF	TGTGCCAGCATAGGAGGGAATGGCTACACCTTC
TRBV18	few	TRBJ1-1	.	CASSPLTGNTEAFF	TGTGCCAGCTCACCACTGACGGGGAACACTGAAGCTTTCTTT
TRBV7-8	.	TRBJ2-2	.	CASSSSVSGELFF	TGTGCCAGCAGCTCCTCGGTTAGCGGGGAGCTGTTTTTT
TRBV29-1	.	TRBJ1-4	.	CSVTEGEKLFF	TGCAGCGTAACGGAGGGTGAAAAACTGTTTTTT
TRBV19	.	TRBJ2-7	TRBD1	CASTAGTGTYEQYF	TGTGCCAGTACCGCCGGGACAGGGACCTACGAGCAGTACTTC
TRBV10-1	.	TRBJ1-2	.	CASIPGYEANYGYTF	TGCGCCAGCATCCCGGGGTACGAGGCGAACTATGGCTACACCTTC
TRBV15	few	TRBJ1-2	TRBD1	CATSRDQQDRGGGYTF	TGTGCCACCAGCAGAGATCAACAGGACAGGGGGGGAGGCTACACCTTC
TRBV30	.	TRBJ2-4	TRBD2	CAWSFWGGIAKNSQYF	TGTGCCTGGAGTTTTTGGGGGGGTATAGCCAAAAACAGTCAGTACTTC
TRBV5-5	few	TRBJ2-6	.	CASSFRGQAGSGANVLTF	TGTGCCAGCAGCTTCAGAGGGCAGGCCGGCTCTGGGGCCAACGTCCTGACTTTC
TRBV9	.	TRBJ1-2	.	CASSPGGSSTPGYTF	TGTGCCAGCAGCCCTGGCGGGAGCTCCACGCCAGGCTACACCTTC
TRBV7-2	.	TRBJ2-2	TRBD2	CASTPTSGTGELFF	TGTGCCAGCACCCCGACTAGCGGGACCGGGGAGCTGTTTTTT
TRBV4-1	few	TRBJ2-3	TRBD1	CASSQDRDRGSTDTQYF	TGCGCCAGCAGCCAAGATCGGGACAGGGGGTCCACAGATACGCAGTATTTT
TRBV30	.	TRBJ2-1	.	CAWSKGGYNEQFF	TGTGCCTGGAGTAAGGGGGGGTACAATGAGCAGTTCTTC
TRBV7-9	few	TRBJ1-2	TRBD1	CASSSGTGVWGYTF	TGTGCCAGCAGCTCCGGGACAGGGGTTTGGGGCTACACCTTC
TRBV10-1	once	TRBJ2-2	.	CASSGGRAPTNTGELFF	TGCGCCAGCAGCGGGGGTCGAGCGCCCACGAACACCGGGGAGCTGTTTTTT
TRBV30	.	TRBJ2-6	.	CAWSTGANGLTF	TGTGCCTGGAGTACTGGGGCCAACGGCCTGACTTTC